The present entry profiles one TCR beta chain with its context. Its antigen remains unidentified. Other DNA sequences of this sample code for an identical CDR3. This record comes from a study of Tregs in tolerant kidney transplant recipients. Whole-study findings and limits: Some patients' samples used different primers over time, so nucleotide sequences weren't comparable.

Data came from immunoSEQ multiplex PCR; TCRdb stores just in-frame clones and leaves some out. The sample has approximately 82,000 clones; roughly 93% are singletons. Trimming at V came to 6 bases and at J to 5 bases, leaving 12 bases not matched to a gene. The CDR3 extends over 16 amino acids. Germline-derived CDR1 and CDR2 are LNHDA and SQIVND (reference sequence). Related graft donors supplied nonmyeloablative bone marrow transplants, and mixed chimerism was transient. The J gene is TRBJ1-2, the V gene TRBV19; 10 positions agree with TRBD1. The sample consisted of CD4+ T cells from blood (PBMCs), taken 12 months after the transplant. The source is a human patient who received a combined kidney and bone marrow transplant. Some T cells here may be from the graft donor. The CDR3, as DNA: TGTGCCAGTAGACCCCTAGACAGGGGGCCGCTGTATGGCTACACCTTC. Translation: CASRPLDRGPLYGYTF. Drawing the rest from reference TRBV19 and TRBJ1-2, the complete variable domain is DGGITQSPKYLFRKEGQNVTLSCEQNLNHDAMYWYRQDPGQGLRLIYYSQIVNDFQKGDIAEGYSVSREKKESFPLTVTSAQKNPTAFYLCASRPLDRGPLYGYTFGSGTRLTVV.